The clone carrying this TCR beta chain was observed a few times. Its antigen is undetermined. Data came from immunoSEQ multiplex PCR; TCRdb stores just in-frame clones and leaves some out. Of approximately 140,000 clones listed, more than 85% are singletons. This specimen belongs to a study of cytotoxic CD8 clonotypes in ibrutinib-treated CLL. Study details: Within the patient group, under 12 were relapsed/refractory and about 15 treatment-naive, and 17 were IGHV unmutated.

General study points: Whereas clonality rose at ibrutinib response, it declined toward baseline at progression. Under therapy, public clonotypes either contracted or stayed stable, and they were uncommon.

The sequencing here drew on PBMCs, taken after 12 months of ibrutinib treatment. The receptor comes from a human donor with chronic lymphocytic leukemia.

The chain's CDR3 is CASSLTADQPQHF. Here the CDR3 DNA reads TGTGCCAGCAGCTTAACAGCTGATCAGCCCCAGCATTTT. The chain employs TRBV7-9 and TRBJ1-5; D gene uncertain. Trimming left V 2 bases short and J 5 bases short, with 7 bases between. Germline lookup yields CDR1 SEHNR and CDR2 FQNEAQ (reference sequence). The CDR3 has 13 amino acids.